This passage covers 14 T cell receptor beta chains from one sample sequenced in a study of identical twins. MiXCR, run by TCRdb on the 5' RACE reads, gives a single entry per CDR3 protein. Of about 890,000 distinct CDR3 sequences listed, 10% to 15% are singletons. The same data also contributed to another study, on yellow fever vaccine responses in identical twins.

Sequencing used PBMCs. The receptors come from a woman aged 18-35 years in good health.

The CDR3 nucleotides are TGTGCCAGCAGCCAGACTGCAGGGGGCCCCTACGAGCAGTACTTC. This codes for CASSQTAGGPYEQYF. V gene TRBV3-1 combines with J gene TRBJ2-7; 8 nucleotides match TRBD1. There are 15 residues in the CDR3. Losses at the gene ends were 3 bases for V and 2 bases for J; bases not matched to a gene: 6. In germline, CDR1 is LGHDT, CDR2 YNNKEL (reference sequence).

This clonotype was picked up a small number of times. The CDR3 reads CSATGNTDTQYF. CDR3 in DNA: TGCAGCGCTACAGGGAACACAGATACGCAGTATTTT. This rearrangement joins TRBV29-1 to TRBJ2-3; D is possibly TRBD1 (6 bases). This CDR3 has 12 amino acids. Germline CDR1 is SQVTM and CDR2 is ANQGSEA. V lost 7 bases, J lost 2 bases, and 10 bases lay in between.

This clonotype was counted a few times. V and J are TRBV7-9 and TRBJ2-2; TRBD1 is a possible D gene (5 bases). CDR1 is SEHNR and CDR2 is FQNEAQ in the germline V gene (reference sequence). The CDR3 runs 17 residues. The V and J ends lost 3 bases and 6 bases respectively, with 20 bases between them. This CDR3 is CASSLNRISSVAGELFF. The CDR3 DNA sequence: TGTGCCAGCAGCTTGAACAGGATCAGTAGTGTCGCCGGGGAGCTGTTTTTT.

This clonotype turned up a few times. This rearrangement joins TRBV20-1 to TRBJ2-1; no definite D call. The germline V and J ends were trimmed by 7 bases and 3 bases, with 10 bases remaining between them. Germline values: CDR1 DFQATT, CDR2 SNEGSKA (reference sequence). The CDR3 loop spans 12 amino acids. This CDR3 reads CSVEANYNEQFF. The CDR3 DNA follows: TGCAGTGTAGAGGCTAACTACAATGAGCAGTTCTTC.

This clonotype has ten or more counts. The chain couples TRBV12-3 or TRBV12-4 to TRBJ2-7; the match to TRBD2 covers 10 bases. The CDR3 sequence is 18 residues long. The V segment lost 0 bases and the J segment 0 bases; nucleotides outside the gene matches: 8. The CDR3 is CASSLASGRPSFSYEQYF. In nucleotides, the CDR3 is TGTGCCAGCAGTTTAGCTAGCGGGAGGCCCTCCTTCTCCTACGAGCAGTACTTC.

The chain recombines TRBV6-5 with TRBJ2-3; a weak D match, TRBD2 (7 bases). This CDR3 spans 16 amino acids. V gave up 5 bases and J gave up 5 bases, with 20 bases separating them. CDR1 and CDR2 (germline): MNHEY, SVGAGI. The CDR3 region is CASSHPFGGRIDTQYF. The CDR3 DNA sequence: TGTGCCAGCAGTCACCCGTTCGGGGGGCGGATAGATACGCAGTATTTT.

This clonotype was counted many times. This chain links TRBV12-3 or TRBV12-4 with TRBJ2-3; a weak D match, TRBD1 (5 bases). Between the trimmed V and J ends, which lost 4 bases and 0 bases, there was a span of 8 bases. This CDR3 has 14 amino acids. The CDR3 region is CASSSGQSTDTQYF. The CDR3 DNA sequence: TGTGCCAGCAGTTCAGGGCAGAGCACAGATACGCAGTATTTT.

This clonotype occurred a few times. The gene calls are TRBV12-3 or TRBV12-4 and TRBJ1-3; a weak D match, TRBD1 (6 bases). This CDR3 has 16 amino acids. With 7 bases removed from V and 0 bases from J, the gap between germline ends came to 16 bases. The DNA for the CDR3 is TGTGCCAGCACCCTGGGGGGCTCAAACTCTGGAAACACCATATATTTT. Translation gives CASTLGGSNSGNTIYF.

The rearrangement links TRBV11-1 to TRBJ1-1; 11 nucleotides match TRBD1. Germline lookup yields CDR1 SGHAT and CDR2 FQDESV (reference sequence). J lost 3 bases, V lost 5 bases, and 14 bases had no gene match. There are 18 residues in the CDR3. This CDR3 reads CASSEYVDRGQGDTEAFF. The DNA of the CDR3 is TGTGCCAGCAGCGAATATGTGGACAGGGGGCAGGGGGACACTGAAGCTTTCTTT.

This rearrangement joins TRBV12-3 or TRBV12-4 to TRBJ1-2; unclear D gene. The V and J ends lost 7 bases and 5 bases respectively, with 14 bases between them. CDR3 length equals 13 residues. The CDR3 sequence: CASTLIAGYGYTF. The CDR3 region has the DNA TGTGCCAGCACCTTGATAGCGGGTTATGGCTACACCTTC.

This clonotype was seen a handful of times. V gene TRBV4-1 combines with J gene TRBJ2-1; maybe TRBD2 (5 bases). The germline V gene encodes CDR1 MGHRA and CDR2 YSYEKL. Trimming shortened V by 0 bases and J by 0 bases, and 9 bases separated the two germline ends. The CDR3 is made up of 16 amino acids. The CDR3, as DNA: TGCGCCAGCAGCCAAGACGAGGGCCGCTCCTACAATGAGCAGTTCTTC. This gives the protein CASSQDEGRSYNEQFF.

V gene TRBV24-1 combines with J gene TRBJ2-7; weak D call: TRBD2 (6 bases). V was pared by 5 bases and J by 4 bases, with 17 bases between. This CDR3 contains 15 residues. CDR1 is KGHDR, CDR2 SFDVKD, per germline. CDR3 sequence: CATSAGGRAQYEQYF. CDR3 DNA: TGTGCCACCAGTGCCGGGGGACGGGCCCAATACGAGCAGTACTTC.

There are many counts of this clonotype. This chain connects TRBV27 to TRBJ1-5, with D perhaps matching TRBD1 (6 bases). Trimming removed 3 bases from V and 6 bases from J, with 12 bases in between. CDR3 length: 14 residues. Germline lookup yields CDR1 MNHEY and CDR2 SMNVEV (reference sequence). The CDR3 is CASSFEGGIQPQHF. CDR3 nucleotides: TGTGCCAGCAGTTTCGAGGGGGGGATTCAGCCCCAGCATTTT.

This clonotype has a handful of counts. The chain carries TRBV29-1 and TRBJ2-1, with 10 bases that match TRBD2. The V and J ends lost 5 bases and 5 bases, in that order; junction bases with no gene match: 18. The CDR3 runs to 18 residues. In germline, CDR1 is SQVTM, CDR2 ANQGSEA. CDR3 coding DNA: TGCAGCGTTCCGCACGAGCGGGAGGGCCCGTTATTGAACAATGAGCAGTTCTTC. Protein product: CSVPHEREGPLLNNEQFF.